The present TCR beta chain was sequenced within a study of response to subunit inactivated influenza vaccine. There are 14 residues in the CDR3. Germline assignment: CDR1 SGHTA and CDR2 FQGNSA. Trimming left V 5 bases short and J 6 bases short, with 14 bases between. MiXCR, applied by TCRdb to the RT-PCR reads, yields one record per CDR3 protein. Counted here are some 500,000 distinct CDR3 sequences, around 25% occurring once; the ten biggest clones make up about 1.9%. Sequences were derived from CD4+ T cells sorted from PBMCs, sampled 5 days after vaccination. This rearrangement joins TRBV7-2 to TRBJ1-5, with D possibly being TRBD1 (5 bases). This receptor was identified in a man aged 50 to 60 who received an inactivated influenza vaccine. Written as DNA, the CDR3 is TGTGCCAGCAGCGGCGTGGGGACTAGTCAGCCCCAGCATTTT. It codes for CASSGVGTSQPQHF.